This TCR beta chain was obtained from a study of shared clonotypes between healthy human individuals. Per the germline V gene, CDR1 is MDHEN and CDR2 is SYDVKM. CDR3 length equals 16 residues. With 3 bases clipped from V and 4 bases from J, the junction kept 11 bases outside the gene matches. Produced via immunoSEQ multiplex PCR; TCRdb's table is partial and in-frame only. Altogether over a million clones are present, roughly 96% being singletons, with the ten largest covering roughly 1.2%. The TCR was taken from a man aged 25-45 years in good health. This chain uses TRBV28 with TRBJ1-2; 7 positions match TRBD1. Sequenced input: naive CD4+ T cells sorted from blood. Subset here: CD45RA+ positively selected. CDR3 residues: CASSFGKGAIVYGYTF. CDR3 bases: TGTGCCAGCAGTTTTGGAAAGGGGGCAATTGTCTATGGCTACACCTTC.